This T cell receptor (beta chain) was identified during a study of STAT3 mutations in large granular lymphocyte leukemia. Study-wide points: In T-cell large granular lymphocyte leukemia, about half of patients showed multiple immunodominant subclonotypes.

As regards this clone: Its target is not known.

The germline CDR1 and CDR2 sequences are KGHSH and LQKENI. Trimming took 6 bases from V and 3 from J, leaving 11 bases between them. The CDR3 extends over 13 amino acids. The method was immunoSEQ multiplex PCR; TCRdb's version includes in-frame clones alone and lacks a portion of them. Of tens of thousands of clones detected, roughly 86% appear once; the ten largest clones hold 10% to 15%. The V gene is TRBV18, the J gene TRBJ1-1, with no clear D. The sequenced sample was peripheral blood mononuclear cells. This sequence was found in a man in his sixties with T-cell large granular lymphocyte leukemia. Some clones in this sample may be carry-over from other donors' samples. The CDR3 loop is CASSREDDTEAFF. The CDR3 DNA reads as TGTGCCAGCTCGCGGGAGGACGACACTGAAGCTTTCTTT.